The 21 T cell receptor beta chains below come from one sample, sequenced in a study of a mutant IDH1 vaccine in newly diagnosed glioma. Clones were read by immunoSEQ multiplex PCR, and TCRdb kept only the in-frame ones, dropping some. Of about 33,000 clones listed, around 80% were seen once; the top ten hold approximately 6.9%. Antigens of these TCRs are unknown. Time point noted: week 35, safety follow-up. One vaccine dose held 300 ug of mutant IDH1 20-mer peptide and came with topical imiquimod. Material: PBMCs, obtained from a glioma patient whose treatment included an IDH1 peptide vaccine. The source is a woman under 30 with glioma.

The rearrangement links TRBV7-6 to TRBJ2-1, with 8 bases identical to TRBD2. Germline V lookup: CDR1 SGHVS, CDR2 FNYEAQ. The CDR3 spans 15 residues. After removal of 5 bases from V and 2 bases from J, the junction contained 5 bases not matched to a gene. The CDR3 is CASSRREDPYNEQFF. The CDR3 DNA reads as TGTGCCAGCAGCCGGCGGGAGGACCCCTACAATGAGCAGTTCTTC.

The rearrangement links TRBV7-8 to TRBJ2-7; TRBD1 aligns across 8 bases. This CDR3 contains 14 residues. Germline V gives CDR1 SGHVS, CDR2 FQNEAQ. Trimming removed 6 bases from V and 1 base from J; junction bases left unmatched: 5. CDR3 nucleotides: TGTGCCAGCAGTTTACAGGGGGAGTCCTACGAGCAGTACTTC. Translating gives CASSLQGESYEQYF.

J is TRBJ1-2 and V is TRBV6-5; a possible D gene is TRBD1 (5 bases). The CDR3 is 14 amino acids. Trimming removed 1 base from V and 2 bases from J, with 8 bases in between. Germline-derived CDR1 and CDR2 are MNHEY and SVGAGI. CDR3 nucleotide sequence: TGTGCCAGCAGTTACTTGGACAAAAACTATGGCTACACCTTC. The encoded protein is CASSYLDKNYGYTF.

The rearrangement joins TRBV2 to TRBJ2-5, with 9 bases aligning to TRBD1. V was clipped by 11 bases and J by 6 bases; unmatched bases: 7. The CDR3 contains 12 residues. In germline, CDR1 is SNHLY, CDR2 FYNNEI. The CDR3 here is CAGGQGWQTQYF. CDR3 nucleotides: TGTGCCGGCGGACAGGGGTGGCAGACCCAGTACTTC.

This clone was detected only a few times. This sample also contains other DNA sequences that code for the same CDR3. The rearrangement links TRBV5-4 to TRBJ1-1, with D maybe TRBD1 (5 bases). The CDR3 covers 12 residues. V lost 1 base, J lost 5 bases, and 6 bases lay in between. Germline V gives CDR1 SGHNT, CDR2 YYREEE (reference sequence). CDR3 in amino acids: CASSLRGTEAFF. In DNA form, the CDR3 reads TGTGCCAGCAGCTTGCGGGGGACTGAAGCTTTCTTT.

The V and J genes are TRBV5-1 and TRBJ1-1; perhaps TRBD1 as D (5 bases). Looked up from germline, CDR1 is SGHRS and CDR2 is YFSETQ. V was shortened by 4 bases and J by 5 bases, with 15 bases between the two germline ends. The CDR3 totals 14 residues. The DNA of the CDR3 is TGCGCCAGCAGCATGGGTAGGGGACGGACTGAAGCTTTCTTT. This sequence encodes CASSMGRGRTEAFF. Using reference TRBV5-1 and TRBJ1-1 for the parts outside the CDR3, the full variable domain is KAGVTQTPRYLIKTRGQQVTLSCSPISGHRSVSWYQQTPGQGLQFLFEYFSETQRNKGNFPGRFSGRQFSNSRSEMNVSTLELGDSALYLCASSMGRGRTEAFFGQGTRLTVV.

The gene calls are TRBV5-1 and TRBJ2-1; 9 bases align to TRBD1. This CDR3 has 14 residues. V shed 4 bases, J shed 8 bases, and the junction held 7 bases outside the gene matches. The germline gives CDR1 SGHRS, CDR2 YFSETQ. As DNA, the CDR3 is TGCGCCAGCAGCACCCGGGACAGGGTAGATGAGCAGTTCTTC. It yields the protein CASSTRDRVDEQFF.

The chain uses TRBV6-5 and TRBJ2-7; D uncertain. CDR1 is MNHEY, CDR2 SVGAGI, per germline. Between the trimmed V and J ends, which lost 5 bases and 0 bases, there was a span of 14 bases. The CDR3 runs 15 residues. CDR3 bases: TGTGCCAGCAGTCCCGTCCCCCAGGTCTCCTACGAGCAGTACTTC. As protein: CASSPVPQVSYEQYF.

The V call is TRBV5-1, the J call TRBJ2-5; 15 bases map to TRBD2. The CDR3 totals 16 residues. CDR1 SGHRS and CDR2 YFSETQ come from the germline V gene. J gave up 5 bases and V 4 bases, and 6 bases lay outside the gene matches. Here the CDR3 reads CASSQTGTSGRETQYF. CDR3 DNA: TGCGCCAGCAGCCAGACCGGGACTAGCGGGAGGGAGACCCAGTACTTC.

This clone came up once. V gene TRBV5-1 combines with J gene TRBJ2-2, with D possibly being TRBD1 (6 bases). The length of the CDR3 is 14 residues. Trimming cost V 1 base and J 5 bases, with 9 bases left between them. Germline CDR1 SGHRS, CDR2 YFSETQ. The DNA of the CDR3 is TGCGCCAGCAGCTTGCAGGGGCATACCGGGGAGCTGTTTTTT. Its protein product is CASSLQGHTGELFF.

In its sample, this clone is medium-sized (0.01 to 0.1%). The V gene is TRBV5-1, the J gene TRBJ2-3; tentatively, D is TRBD1 (6 bases). The CDR3 has 14 amino acids. The V and J ends lost 4 bases and 6 bases respectively, with 15 bases between them. Germline values: CDR1 SGHRS, CDR2 YFSETQ. The CDR3 DNA sequence: TGCGCCAGCAGCACAGGGACCACGAGGGATACGCAGTATTTT. Residues: CASSTGTTRDTQYF. Drawing the rest from reference TRBV5-1 and TRBJ2-3, the complete variable domain is KAGVTQTPRYLIKTRGQQVTLSCSPISGHRSVSWYQQTPGQGLQFLFEYFSETQRNKGNFPGRFSGRQFSNSRSEMNVSTLELGDSALYLCASSTGTTRDTQYFGPGTRLTVL.

The chain employs TRBV25-1 and TRBJ1-4, with D uncertain. Trimming removed 5 bases at V and 0 bases at J, with 4 bases between. Germline V gene lookup returns CDR1 MGHDK and CDR2 SYGVNS. CDR3 size: 13 residues. CDR3 sequence: CASSTPTNEKLFF. Here the CDR3 DNA reads TGTGCCAGCAGTACGCCAACTAATGAAAAACTGTTTTTT.

The chain uses TRBV13 and TRBJ1-4, with 7 nucleotides matching TRBD1. Trimming removed 4 bases from V and 8 bases from J; junction bases left unmatched: 10. CDR1 and CDR2 from the germline V gene are PRHDT and FYEKMQ (reference sequence). The CDR3 is 15 amino acids. Written as DNA, the CDR3 is TGTGCCAGCAGCTCAGAAGGGGGCCGGGGGGAAAAACTGTTTTTT. Translating gives CASSSEGGRGEKLFF.

The chain is built from TRBV5-1 and TRBJ2-3; 12 bases line up with TRBD2. This CDR3 is 18 amino acids long. J lost 2 bases, V lost 0 bases, and 7 bases had no gene match. Looked up from germline, CDR1 is SGHRS and CDR2 is YFSETQ. The CDR3 loop is CASSLEGLAGLSTDTQYF. For the CDR3, the DNA is TGCGCCAGCAGCTTGGAAGGACTAGCGGGGCTCTCCACAGATACGCAGTATTTT.

This clone was observed a few times. CDR3 protein: CASSYGTDHAEAFF. The CDR3 coding sequence is TGTGCCAGCAGTTACGGGACAGATCATGCTGAAGCTTTCTTT. The V gene is TRBV6-5, the J gene TRBJ1-1, with 7 positions matching TRBD1. V dropped 2 bases and J dropped 6; count of bases not matched to a gene: 6. CDR3 size: 14 residues. Looked up from germline, CDR1 is MNHEY and CDR2 is SVGAGI.

The rearrangement joins TRBV5-8 to TRBJ1-1; 12 bases match TRBD1. This CDR3 comprises 15 residues. After removal of 3 bases from V and 6 bases from J, the junction contained 6 bases not matched to a gene. CDR1 SGHTS and CDR2 YDEGEE come from the germline V gene. CDR3 sequence: CASSWPGTGGSEAFF. The DNA for the CDR3 is TGTGCCAGCAGCTGGCCCGGGACAGGGGGCTCTGAAGCTTTCTTT.

A few counts support this clone. The chain combines TRBV5-6 with TRBJ1-1; D call uncertain. V was cut by 0 bases and J by 4 bases, with 4 bases left in between. The CDR3 spans 12 residues. The germline CDR1 and CDR2 sequences are SGHDT and YYEEEE. The CDR3 here is CASSLVSTEAFF. CDR3 DNA: TGTGCCAGCAGCTTGGTAAGCACTGAAGCTTTCTTT.

V is TRBV7-8 and J is TRBJ1-5; D is possibly TRBD1 (6 bases). V was clipped by 10 bases and J by 4 bases, with 23 bases between them. This CDR3 has 16 residues. Germline CDR1 and CDR2: SGHVS and FQNEAQ. In DNA, the CDR3 is TGTGCCACCACTTGGGGGGCTTCGGCGGAAAATCAGCCCCAGCATTTT. Translation gives CATTWGASAENQPQHF.

The chain carries TRBV19 and TRBJ2-2; a possible D gene is TRBD1 (6 bases). The CDR3 is made up of 15 amino acids. Trimming took 3 bases from V and 7 from J, leaving 15 bases between them. Germline CDR1 LNHDA, CDR2 SQIVND (reference sequence). The chain's CDR3 is CASSIWDTTDGELFF. The CDR3 DNA sequence: TGTGCCAGTAGTATCTGGGACACTACGGACGGGGAGCTGTTTTTT.

The chain employs TRBV7-9 and TRBJ1-3, with D unclear. CDR3 length equals 14 residues. With 6 bases removed from V and 0 bases from J, the gap between germline ends came to 9 bases. The germline V gene has CDR1 SEHNR and CDR2 FQNEAQ (reference sequence). For the CDR3, the DNA is TGTGCCAGCAGGGCCCCAACCTCTGGAAACACCATATATTTT. Translating gives CASRAPTSGNTIYF. Filled out from reference TRBV7-9 and TRBJ1-3, the complete variable domain reads DTGVSQNPRHKITKRGQNVTFRCDPISEHNRLYWYRQTLGQGPEFLTYFQNEAQLEKSRLLSDRFSAERPKGSFSTLEIQRTEQGDSAMYLCASRAPTSGNTIYFGEGSWLTVV.

The V call is TRBV7-8, the J call TRBJ2-1; possible D gene TRBD2, 7 bases. The CDR3 consists of 15 residues. Trimming removed 2 bases at V and 5 bases at J, with 13 bases between. The germline gives CDR1 SGHVS, CDR2 FQNEAQ. CDR3 residues: CASSLFGGGDNEQFF. CDR3 coding DNA: TGTGCCAGCAGCTTATTTGGCGGGGGCGACAATGAGCAGTTCTTC.